This T cell receptor (beta chain) was retrieved from a study of T-cell reconstitution after alpha-beta-depleted transplantation in children. Trimming removed 1 base from V and 3 bases from J, with 8 bases in between. The CDR3 extends over 14 amino acids. Using unique molecular identifiers, the investigators prepared the TCRbeta library. Via MiXCR, TCRdb re-called the PCR reads, giving one row per CDR3 protein. The data hold approximately 400,000 distinct CDR3 sequences, with 9.5% to 13% observed a single time. The source is a human donor who donated a stem cell graft to a child with acute myeloid leukemia. The specimen was PBMCs from the stem cell graft donor, collected from the stem cell graft. The rearrangement links TRBV12-3 or TRBV12-4 to TRBJ2-3, with unresolved D. The DNA for the CDR3 is TGTGCCAGCAGTTTAGGTGATTGGACAGATACGCAGTATTTT. Its protein is CASSLGDWTDTQYF.